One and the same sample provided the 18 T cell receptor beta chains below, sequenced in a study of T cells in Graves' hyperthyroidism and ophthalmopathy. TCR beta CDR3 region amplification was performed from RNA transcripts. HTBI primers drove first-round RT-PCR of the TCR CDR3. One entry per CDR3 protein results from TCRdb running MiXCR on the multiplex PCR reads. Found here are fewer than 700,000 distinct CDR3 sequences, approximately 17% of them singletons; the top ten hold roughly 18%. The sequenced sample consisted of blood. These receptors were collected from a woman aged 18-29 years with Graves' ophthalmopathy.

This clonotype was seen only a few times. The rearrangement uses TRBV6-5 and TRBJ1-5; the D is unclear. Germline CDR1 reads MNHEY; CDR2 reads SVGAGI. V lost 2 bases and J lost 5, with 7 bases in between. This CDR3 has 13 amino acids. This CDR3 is CASSYGAHQPQHF. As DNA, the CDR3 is TGTGCCAGCAGTTACGGTGCGCATCAGCCCCAGCATTTT.

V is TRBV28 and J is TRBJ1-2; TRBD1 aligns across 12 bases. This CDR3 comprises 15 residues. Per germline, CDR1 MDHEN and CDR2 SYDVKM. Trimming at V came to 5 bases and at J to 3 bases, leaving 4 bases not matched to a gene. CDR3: CASSRDRGHYYGYTF. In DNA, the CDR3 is TGTGCCAGCAGTCGGGACAGGGGGCATTACTATGGCTACACCTTC.

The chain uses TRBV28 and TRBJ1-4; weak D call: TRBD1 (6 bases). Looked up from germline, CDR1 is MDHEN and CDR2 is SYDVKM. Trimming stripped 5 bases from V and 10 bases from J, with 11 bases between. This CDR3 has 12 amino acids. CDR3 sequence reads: CASSPGAGKLFF. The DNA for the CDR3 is TGTGCCAGCAGTCCAGGGGCTGGAAAACTGTTTTTT.

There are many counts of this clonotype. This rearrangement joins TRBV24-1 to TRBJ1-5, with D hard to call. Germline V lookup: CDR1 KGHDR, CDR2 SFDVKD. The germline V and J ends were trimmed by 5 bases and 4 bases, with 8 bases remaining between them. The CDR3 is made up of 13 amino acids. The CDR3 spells CATSAQANQPQHF. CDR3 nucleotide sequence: TGTGCCACCAGTGCCCAGGCTAATCAGCCCCAGCATTTT.

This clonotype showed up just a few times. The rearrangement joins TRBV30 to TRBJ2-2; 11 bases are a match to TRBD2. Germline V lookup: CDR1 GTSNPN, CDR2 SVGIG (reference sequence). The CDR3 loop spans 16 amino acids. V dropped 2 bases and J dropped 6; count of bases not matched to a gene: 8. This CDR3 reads CAWSKNSGRAPGELFF. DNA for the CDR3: TGTGCCTGGAGTAAGAATAGCGGGAGGGCCCCCGGGGAGCTGTTTTTT.

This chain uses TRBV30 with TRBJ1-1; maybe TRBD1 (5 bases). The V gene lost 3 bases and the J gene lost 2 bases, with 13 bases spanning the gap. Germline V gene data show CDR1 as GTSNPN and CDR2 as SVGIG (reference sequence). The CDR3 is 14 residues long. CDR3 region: CAWSPGTANTEAFF. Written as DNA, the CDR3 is TGTGCCTGGAGCCCCGGGACCGCAAACACTGAAGCTTTCTTT.

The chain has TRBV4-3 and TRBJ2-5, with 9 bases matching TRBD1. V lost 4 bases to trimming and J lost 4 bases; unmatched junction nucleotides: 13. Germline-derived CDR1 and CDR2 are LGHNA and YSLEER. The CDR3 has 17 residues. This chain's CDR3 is CASSLRLGQGLTETQYF. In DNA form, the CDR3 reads TGCGCCAGCAGCCTCAGACTTGGACAGGGGTTGACAGAGACCCAGTACTTC.

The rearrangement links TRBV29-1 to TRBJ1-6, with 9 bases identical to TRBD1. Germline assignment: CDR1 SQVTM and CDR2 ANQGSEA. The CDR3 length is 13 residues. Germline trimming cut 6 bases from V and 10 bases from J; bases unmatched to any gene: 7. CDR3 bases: TGCAGCGTAACCGGGACAGGGAGGTCACCCCTCCACTTT. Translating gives CSVTGTGRSPLHF. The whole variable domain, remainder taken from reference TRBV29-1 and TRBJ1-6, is SAVISQKPSRDICQRGTSLTIQCQVDSQVTMMFWYRQQPGQSLTLIATANQGSEATYESGFVIDKFPISRPNLTFSTLTVSNMSPEDSSIYLCSVTGTGRSPLHFGNGTRLTVT.

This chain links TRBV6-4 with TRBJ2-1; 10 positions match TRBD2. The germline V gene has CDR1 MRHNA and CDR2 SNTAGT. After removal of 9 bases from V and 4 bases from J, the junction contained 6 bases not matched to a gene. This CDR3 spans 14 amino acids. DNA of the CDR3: TGTGCCAGACCGCTAGCGGGAGAGTACAATGAGCAGTTCTTC. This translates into CARPLAGEYNEQFF.

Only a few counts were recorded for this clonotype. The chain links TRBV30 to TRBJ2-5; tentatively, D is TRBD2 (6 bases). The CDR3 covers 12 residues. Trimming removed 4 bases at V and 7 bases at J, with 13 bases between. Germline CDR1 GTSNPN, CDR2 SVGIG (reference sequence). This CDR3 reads CAWTRDSGTQYF. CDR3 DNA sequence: TGTGCCTGGACCCGGGACTCAGGGACCCAGTACTTC.

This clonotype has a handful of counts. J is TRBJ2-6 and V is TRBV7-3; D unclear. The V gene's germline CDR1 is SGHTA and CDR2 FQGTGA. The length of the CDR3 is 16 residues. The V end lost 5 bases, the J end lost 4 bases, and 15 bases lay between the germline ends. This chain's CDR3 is CASSIQPPAGANVLTF. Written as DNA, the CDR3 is TGTGCCAGCAGCATCCAGCCCCCCGCGGGGGCCAACGTCCTGACTTTC.

The CDR3 DNA follows: TGTGCCACCAGCAGAGAGGTATCCTCCCTATACGAGCAGTACTTC. The encoded protein is CATSREVSSLYEQYF. This sequence joins TRBV15 and TRBJ2-7; D gene uncertain. Per the germline V gene, CDR1 is LNHNV and CDR2 is YYDKDF (reference sequence). V dropped 0 bases and J dropped 4 bases, with 13 bases sitting between them. The CDR3 has 15 amino acids.

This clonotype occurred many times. The CDR3 loop reads CASRPTGSANYGYTF. CDR3 nucleotide sequence: TGTGCCAGCAGACCAACAGGGTCCGCTAACTATGGCTACACCTTC. This chain joins TRBV7-9 and TRBJ1-2; the D gene is possibly TRBD1 (6 bases). The CDR3 is 15 amino acids. Germline V gene lookup returns CDR1 SEHNR and CDR2 FQNEAQ (reference sequence). With 6 bases removed from V and 0 bases from J, the gap between germline ends came to 14 bases.

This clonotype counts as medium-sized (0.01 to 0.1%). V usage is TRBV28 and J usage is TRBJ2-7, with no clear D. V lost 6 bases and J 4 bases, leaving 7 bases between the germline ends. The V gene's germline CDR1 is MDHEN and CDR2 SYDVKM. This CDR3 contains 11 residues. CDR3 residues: CASSGRYEQYF. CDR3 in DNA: TGTGCCAGCAGCGGGCGGTACGAGCAGTACTTC. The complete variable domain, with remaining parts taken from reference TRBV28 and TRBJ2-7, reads DVKVTQSSRYLVKRTGEKVFLECVQDMDHENMFWYRQDPGLGLRLIYFSYDVKMKEKGDIPEGYSVSREKKERFSLILESASTNQTSMYLCASSGRYEQYFGPGTRLTVT.

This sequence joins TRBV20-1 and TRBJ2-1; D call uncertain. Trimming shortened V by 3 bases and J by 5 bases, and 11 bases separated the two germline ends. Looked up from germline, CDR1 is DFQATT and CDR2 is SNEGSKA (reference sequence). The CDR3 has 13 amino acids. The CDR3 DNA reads TGCAGTGCTAGTAGGGTAGATCACAATGAGCAGTTCTTC. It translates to CSASRVDHNEQFF.

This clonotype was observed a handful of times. The CDR3 loop is CAWSVVGGNEQFF. The DNA of the CDR3 is TGTGCCTGGAGTGTAGTAGGGGGTAATGAGCAGTTCTTC. The chain uses TRBV30 and TRBJ2-1; D possibly corresponds to TRBD1 (6 bases). Trimming pared 0 bases from V and 7 bases from J, leaving 10 bases between. Germline assignment: CDR1 GTSNPN and CDR2 SVGIG (reference sequence). The CDR3 is 13 amino acids. The variable domain in full, completed from reference TRBV30 and TRBJ2-1, reads SQTIHQWPATLVQPVGSPLSLECTVEGTSNPNLYWYRQAAGRGLQLLFYSVGIGQISSEVPQNLSASRPQDRQFILSSKKLLLSDSGFYLCAWSVVGGNEQFFGPGTRLTVL.

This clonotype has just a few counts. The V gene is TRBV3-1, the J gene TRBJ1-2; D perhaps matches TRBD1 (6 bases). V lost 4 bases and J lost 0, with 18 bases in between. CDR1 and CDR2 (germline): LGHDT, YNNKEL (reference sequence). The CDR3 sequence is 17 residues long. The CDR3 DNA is TGTGCCAGCAGCCCCACTGACAGGATACTACCTAACTATGGCTACACCTTC. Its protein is CASSPTDRILPNYGYTF. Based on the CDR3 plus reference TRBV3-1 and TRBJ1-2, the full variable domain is DTAVSQTPKYLVTQMGNDKSIKCEQNLGHDTMYWYKQDSKKFLKIMFSYNNKELIINETVPNRFSPKSPDKAHLNLHINSLELGDSAVYFCASSPTDRILPNYGYTFGSGTRLTVV.

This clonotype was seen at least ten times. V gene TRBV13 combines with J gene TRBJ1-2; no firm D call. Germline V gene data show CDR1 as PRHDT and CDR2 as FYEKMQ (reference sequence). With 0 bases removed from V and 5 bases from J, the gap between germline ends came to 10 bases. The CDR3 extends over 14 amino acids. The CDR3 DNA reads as TGTGCCAGCAGCTTAGGCCGGAGATCGTATGGCTACACCTTC. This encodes CASSLGRRSYGYTF.